These T cell receptor beta chains were read from a single sample in a study of identifying expanded T cells in peripheral blood. Data came from immunoSEQ multiplex PCR; TCRdb stores just in-frame clones and leaves some out. The data show about 86,000 clones, with roughly 88% seen just once and about 6% held by the top ten. Sequenced material: blood. These receptors all come from a person aged 18 to 70 in good health. Each CDR3 is given with its conserved first and last residue. Fields, in order: clone size, J gene, D gene, V gene, CDR3 DNA, CDR3 protein. The D gene is left open where the match is weak. Clone size is given for some rows only: seen once, a few or many times, or a class if the clone is expanded.

- | TRBJ2-3 | TRBD1 | TRBV19 | TGTGCCAGTAGTGTGACAGGGGAAATGGATACGCAGTATTTT | CASSVTGEMDTQYF
- | TRBJ1-1 | TRBD1 | TRBV5-1 | TGCGCCAGCAGCTCAGGACAGGGAGGCACTGAAGCTTTCTTT | CASSSGQGGTEAFF
- | TRBJ2-6 | - | TRBV18 | TGTGCCAGCTCACCGACAACCTCTGGGGCCAACGTCCTGACTTTC | CASSPTTSGANVLTF
- | TRBJ2-3 | - | TRBV6-1 | TGTGCCAGCAGCGCGGGACTTTCCACAGATACGCAGTATTTT | CASSAGLSTDTQYF
- | TRBJ2-3 | TRBD2 | TRBV9 | TGTGCCAGCAGCGTGGACGCGGGGGGCCGACACACAGATACGCAGTATTTT | CASSVDAGGRHTDTQYF
- | TRBJ2-7 | - | TRBV13 | TGTGCCAGCAGCTTATCCGGGCTGGGGCAGGCGGTTGACGAGCAGTACTTC | CASSLSGLGQAVDEQYF
- | TRBJ1-1 | - | TRBV6-5 | TGTGCCAGCAGTTACTCGGGAGGTGAAGCTTTCTTT | CASSYSGGEAFF
few | TRBJ1-2 | TRBD1 | TRBV4-2 | TGTGCCAGCAGCCAAGCGGGGACAGACTATGGCTACACCTTC | CASSQAGTDYGYTF
- | TRBJ2-3 | - | TRBV2 | TGTGCCAGAGCCCAGGGCTCAGATACGCAGTATTTT | CARAQGSDTQYF
few | TRBJ2-7 | TRBD2 | TRBV19 | TGTGCCAGTAGTACCCTCACTAAGCGGGGGGATACCTACGAGCAGTACTTC | CASSTLTKRGDTYEQYF
- | TRBJ2-2 | - | TRBV7-3 | TGTGCCAGCAGCTCCGGTGGGACAGAGCTGTTTTTT | CASSSGGTELFF
- | TRBJ1-3 | - | TRBV10-1 | TGCGCCAGCAGTGCGACACCCTCTGGAAACACCATATATTTT | CASSATPSGNTIYF
- | TRBJ2-1 | TRBD2 | TRBV11-2 | TGTGCCAGCAGCCCGACTAGCGGGAGAAACTACGGAGATGAGCAGTTCTTC | CASSPTSGRNYGDEQFF
- | TRBJ1-3 | - | TRBV6-1 | TGTGCCAGCAGTGACGGGGTTTCTGGAAACACCATATATTTT | CASSDGVSGNTIYF
once | TRBJ2-7 | - | TRBV14 | TGTGCCAGCAGCCCGGTCGGCTTCGGACCCGAGCAGTACTTC | CASSPVGFGPEQYF
once | TRBJ2-5 | - | TRBV5-6 | TGTGCCAGCAGCCGGGGGTGGCCAGAGACCCAGTACTTC | CASSRGWPETQYF
- | TRBJ2-4 | TRBD1 | TRBV19 | TGTGCCAGCAGACAGGGATTAGCCAAAAACATTCAGTACTTC | CASRQGLAKNIQYF
- | TRBJ1-5 | - | TRBV6-1 | TGTGCCAGCAGGGAACGGCTAAATAGCAATCAGCCCCAGCATTTT | CASRERLNSNQPQHF
- | TRBJ2-7 | - | TRBV13 | TGTGCCAGCAGTCAACACTACGAGCAGTACTTC | CASSQHYEQYF
- | TRBJ2-1 | - | TRBV5-6 | TGTGCCAGCAGCTTGGGAGCTCTGGGCTTCGATGAGCAGTTCTTC | CASSLGALGFDEQFF
- | TRBJ1-4 | - | TRBV11-2 | TGTGCCAGCAGCTTAGGGGGACTCACAACTAATGAAAAACTGTTTTTT | CASSLGGLTTNEKLFF
- | TRBJ2-2 | - | TRBV10-1 | TGCGCCAGCAGCAAGGGGTCGGCAGGGGGGAAGGATGGGGAGCTGTTTTTT | CASSKGSAGGKDGELFF
- | TRBJ1-5 | - | TRBV4-1 | TGCGCCAGCAGCCAAGATCTGGGTCAGCCCCAGCATTTT | CASSQDLGQPQHF
- | TRBJ1-4 | TRBD1 | TRBV15 | TGTGCCACCAGCATAGGGACAGGGCCGAATGAAAAACTGTTTTTT | CATSIGTGPNEKLFF
- | TRBJ1-2 | - | TRBV5-6 | TGTGCCAGCAGATACACTCACAATGCCAACTATGGCTACACCTTC | CASRYTHNANYGYTF
- | TRBJ2-7 | - | TRBV27 | TGTGCCAGCAGTTTAAAACCAATATACGAGCAGTACTTC | CASSLKPIYEQYF
- | TRBJ1-6 | - | TRBV27 | TGTGCCAGCAGTTTAGTGGGCGGGATTTCACCCCTCCACTTT | CASSLVGGISPLHF
few | TRBJ1-6 | - | TRBV6-1 | TGTGCCAGCAGCACAGAATCCTATAATTCACCCCTCCACTTT | CASSTESYNSPLHF
- | TRBJ2-1 | - | TRBV28 | TGTGCCAGCAGTTTAATGGGGGATGAGCAGTTCTTC | CASSLMGDEQFF
- | TRBJ1-1 | - | TRBV5-1 | TGCGCCAGCAGTTATGGCGGAAGGGGGGGCGATACTGAAGCTTTCTTT | CASSYGGRGGDTEAFF
- | TRBJ2-7 | TRBD1 | TRBV9 | TGTGCCAGCAGCGGCTCGACAGGGGGGCGCGAGCAGTACTTC | CASSGSTGGREQYF
- | TRBJ1-1 | - | TRBV6-5 | TGTGCCAGCAGTTACTCAATGTGGGGGGGGAACACTGAAGCTTTCTTT | CASSYSMWGGNTEAFF
- | TRBJ2-3 | - | TRBV29-1 | TGCAGCGTAATGCTAGCAGATACGCAGTATTTT | CSVMLADTQYF
- | TRBJ2-7 | TRBD1 | TRBV9 | TGTGCCAGCAGCGTAGCCCAGACAGGGGGCAGGCACGAGCAGTACTTC | CASSVAQTGGRHEQYF
- | TRBJ1-1 | - | TRBV5-6 | TGTGCCAGCAGCTGGGGGGATTACATGAACACTGAAGCTTTCTTT | CASSWGDYMNTEAFF
- | TRBJ1-1 | - | TRBV5-6 | TGTGCCAGCAGCTGGAACACTGAAGCTTTCTTT | CASSWNTEAFF
- | TRBJ1-3 | TRBD1 | TRBV19 | TGTGCCAGTAGTTTACCACAGGGGGCGACTGGAAACACCATATATTTT | CASSLPQGATGNTIYF
- | TRBJ2-5 | - | TRBV7-3 | TGTGCCAGCAGCTTAACTTTCCAAGAGACCCAGTACTTC | CASSLTFQETQYF
- | TRBJ1-6 | TRBD1 | TRBV5-1 | TGCGCCAGCACCAGGGACAGCTCGAGGAATTCACCCCTCCACTTT | CASTRDSSRNSPLHF
- | TRBJ1-5 | - | TRBV19 | TGTGCCAGTAGGACCGTGGTGGCAGGGCCTTTGAATCAGCCCCAGCATTTT | CASRTVVAGPLNQPQHF
- | TRBJ2-7 | - | TRBV4-1 | TGCGCCAGCAGCCAAGTGTTTGGGTCAGTGAACTCCTACGAGCAGTACTTC | CASSQVFGSVNSYEQYF
- | TRBJ2-1 | TRBD2 | TRBV9 | TGTGCCAGCAGCGAGTCCTCTAGCGGGGTAAAGGCCAATGAGCAGTTCTTC | CASSESSSGVKANEQFF